This record covers a single T cell receptor (beta chain). These data come from a study of blood T cell repertoires in COVID-19. This CDR3 has 14 residues. Germline assignment: CDR1 SGHTA and CDR2 FQGNSA. V gave up 5 bases and J gave up 5 bases; unmatched junction bases: 5. Generated by immunoSEQ multiplex PCR, the TCRdb table keeps only in-frame clones and is missing some. Found here are about 68,000 clones, about 86% of them singletons; the top ten hold about 1.5%. This sequence joins TRBV7-2 and TRBJ1-4, with 7 bases lining up with TRBD1. The sequence was obtained from a woman aged 55-69 years with acute or convalescent COVID-19. The sequencing sample was made of peripheral blood. The CDR3 sequence is CASSLDRMNEKLFF. The DNA for the CDR3 is TGTGCCAGCAGCCTGGACAGGATGAATGAAAAACTGTTTTTT.